This T cell receptor (beta chain) was identified in a study of blood T cell repertoires in COVID-19. Study summary: The study drew acute and convalescent COVID-19 samples from the United States, Italy and Spain.

Authors' analysis steps: For nucleated cells, counts were estimated from reference gene primer amplification. Assay: immunoSEQ multiplex PCR; the TCRdb copy retains only in-frame clones and omits some. That table is the source of V, J and clone size, and D and trimming were worked out from the DNA. This sample has roughly 24,000 clones, with about 80% found just once. Per the germline V gene, CDR1 is KGHSH and CDR2 is LQKENI. V was clipped by 5 bases and J by 7 bases; unmatched bases: 10. CDR3 length: 14 residues. This clone was seen more than once but under ten times. V and J are TRBV18 and TRBJ2-7; 8 bases are a match to TRBD1. Sequences were obtained from peripheral blood. This receptor was identified in a man aged 65-85 years with acute or convalescent COVID-19. The CDR3 loop reads CASSTGTGANEQYF. The CDR3 DNA reads as TGTGCCAGCTCAACAGGGACAGGCGCAAATGAGCAGTACTTC.